This T cell receptor beta chain was identified in a study of beta chain features in type 1 diabetes. General study results and limits: Patients with Type 1 diabetes showed moderately but significantly shorter TCRB CDR3s in all four CD4+ subsets.

Every isolated RNA sample was fully reverse transcribed, so sequencing captured expressed TCRB transcripts. Only in-frame clones appear in the TCRdb table, and some are missing; sequencing was by immunoSEQ multiplex PCR. This repertoire shows over 300,000 clones, 9.3% found once; its top ten account for over 0.95%. The V end was cut by 2 bases, the J end by 2 bases, with 13 bases between. The CDR3 contains 16 residues. Germline V CDR1 and CDR2: SNHLY, FYNNEI. This clone has more than one count but fewer than ten. What it binds is not known. Sample: central memory CD4+ T cells from blood. The sequence was collected from a young man with type 1 diabetes. The chain combines TRBV2 with TRBJ1-5; possibly TRBD1 for D (6 bases). The CDR3: CASSERTGLGNQPQHF. The CDR3 DNA sequence: TGTGCCAGCAGTGAAAGAACAGGGCTTGGCAATCAGCCCCAGCATTTT.